The source of this T cell receptor (beta chain) is a study of blood T cell repertoires in COVID-19. The CDR3 is 12 amino acids. Trimming cost V 2 bases and J 6 bases, with 6 bases left between them. The germline gives CDR1 SGHTA, CDR2 FQGNSA. Assay: immunoSEQ multiplex PCR; the TCRdb copy retains only in-frame clones and omits some. In the table there are 150,000 to 200,000 clones, approximately 85% of which are singletons. The sample taken for sequencing was PBMCs or T cells enriched from blood (not recorded which). V usage is TRBV7-2 and J usage is TRBJ2-3; no definite D call. The source is a man aged 35 to 55 who had recovered from COVID-19. The CDR3 is CASSLISDTQYF. The CDR3 DNA reads as TGTGCCAGCAGCTTAATTTCGGATACGCAGTATTTT.